Listed here are 18 T cell receptor beta chains from one sample, sequenced in a study of beta chain features in type 1 diabetes. No antigens are known for them. Every bit of the isolated RNA underwent reverse transcription, so sequencing read expressed TCRB transcripts. Method: immunoSEQ multiplex PCR; TCRdb's copy keeps in-frame clones and lacks some. The sample includes 95,000 to 150,000 clones, roughly 17% of them seen just once. Findings and caveats of the study: TCRB CDR3 length was moderately but significantly reduced in all four CD4+ subsets of Type 1 diabetes patients.

Sample: central memory CD4+ T cells from blood. The receptor source for this set is a young man with type 1 diabetes.

This rearrangement joins TRBV19 to TRBJ2-3; tentatively, D is TRBD1 or TRBD2 (6 bases each). The length of the CDR3 is 19 residues. The V and J ends lost 9 bases and 2 bases respectively, with 30 bases between them. Germline V lookup: CDR1 LNHDA, CDR2 SQIVND (reference sequence). CDR3 nucleotides: TGTGCCAGAGCCCAACGGCCCAGCCGGAGGGGGGCCCACACAGATACGCAGTATTTT. This sequence encodes CARAQRPSRRGAHTDTQYF.

This chain uses TRBV9 with TRBJ2-5; 8 nucleotides line up with TRBD2. The junction had 7 bases not matched to a gene; V was cut back by 4 bases and J by 5 bases. This CDR3 region has 14 residues. Germline V lookup: CDR1 SGDLS, CDR2 YYNGEE. Here the CDR3 DNA reads TGTGCCAGCAGCCTACCACCGGGAGGGGAGACCCAGTACTTC. As protein: CASSLPPGGETQYF.

This clone was observed a handful of times. The chain employs TRBV5-4 and TRBJ1-1; 8 bases align to TRBD1. The CDR3 spans 14 residues. Trimming at V came to 4 bases and at J to 5 bases, leaving 7 bases not matched to a gene. Germline V gives CDR1 SGHNT, CDR2 YYREEE (reference sequence). CDR3 DNA: TGTGCCAGCAGCGTGGACAGGGTACAAACTGAAGCTTTCTTT. Its translation: CASSVDRVQTEAFF.

The chain recombines TRBV25-1 with TRBJ1-1; D unclear. This CDR3 is 13 amino acids long. Looked up from germline, CDR1 is MGHDK and CDR2 is SYGVNS. Between the trimmed V and J ends, which lost 5 bases and 3 bases, there was a span of 10 bases. The CDR3 DNA sequence: TGTGCCAGCAGTCCGGACGGGTACACTGAAGCTTTCTTT. Protein product: CASSPDGYTEAFF.

This clone was counted between two and nine times. The J gene is TRBJ2-7, the V gene TRBV7-2, with D unclear. Trimming took 2 bases from V and 6 from J, leaving 11 bases between them. This CDR3 spans 13 amino acids. The germline gives CDR1 SGHTA, CDR2 FQGNSA. In DNA form, the CDR3 reads TGTGCCAGCAGCTTATGGGCCTTCCCCGAGCAGTACTTC. This sequence encodes CASSLWAFPEQYF.

This clone showed up just a few times. The genes are TRBV28 and TRBJ2-5; D gene uncertain. CDR3 length: 13 amino acids. The germline V gene encodes CDR1 MDHEN and CDR2 SYDVKM. The germline V and J ends were trimmed by 6 bases and 2 bases, with 10 bases remaining between them. The DNA of the CDR3 is TGTGCCAGCAGCGCAGGATTTCAAGAGACCCAGTACTTC. This translates into CASSAGFQETQYF.

The chain joins TRBV9 to TRBJ2-5; 7 positions agree with TRBD2. This CDR3 is built from 16 residues. Germline V gene data show CDR1 as SGDLS and CDR2 as YYNGEE. J lost 1 base, V lost 0 bases, and 6 bases had no gene match. In DNA form, the CDR3 reads TGTGCCAGCAGCGTAGGGCGTAGCGGGCCCCAAGAGACCCAGTACTTC. Translating gives CASSVGRSGPQETQYF.

This clone was seen only a few times. The CDR3 is CSGQTSRYNEQFF. The CDR3 nucleotides are TGCAGCGGACAGACTAGCAGGTACAATGAGCAGTTCTTC. The V and J genes are TRBV29-1 and TRBJ2-1; 7 bases are a match to TRBD2. With 7 bases clipped from V and 4 bases from J, the junction kept 7 bases outside the gene matches. Germline V gives CDR1 SQVTM, CDR2 ANQGSEA. The CDR3 length is 13 residues.

This clone was seen only a few times. This chain links TRBV2 with TRBJ2-7; D ambiguous. The V and J ends lost 7 bases and 3 bases respectively, with 10 bases between them. CDR1 SNHLY and CDR2 FYNNEI come from the germline V gene. The CDR3 is made up of 12 amino acids. This CDR3 is CASTVTHYEQYF. CDR3 nucleotide sequence: TGTGCCAGCACTGTTACCCACTACGAGCAGTACTTC. The full variable domain, in which reference TRBV2 and TRBJ2-7 provide the parts outside the CDR3, is EPEVTQTPSHQVTQMGQEVILRCVPISNHLYFYWYRQILGQKVEFLVSFYNNEISEKSEIFDDQFSVERPDGSNFTLKIRSTKLEDSAMYFCASTVTHYEQYFGPGTRLTVT.

Only a few counts were recorded for this clone. The chain combines TRBV29-1 with TRBJ2-3; D may correspond to TRBD1 or TRBD2 (5 bases each). The CDR3 is 14 amino acids. V lost 7 bases and J 5 bases, leaving 19 bases between the germline ends. CDR1 SQVTM and CDR2 ANQGSEA come from the germline V gene. CDR3 protein: CSESQGAPGDTQYF. DNA for the CDR3: TGCAGCGAGTCGCAGGGAGCCCCAGGAGATACGCAGTATTTT.

This clone has just a few counts. The CDR3 nucleotides are TGTGCCAGCAGCCAAGATATCTCAAACTCTGGGGCCAACGTCCTGACTTTC. Translation gives CASSQDISNSGANVLTF. The chain is built from TRBV4-2 and TRBJ2-6; D gene unclear. Trimming took off 0 bases at V and 0 bases at J, with 9 bases between the two ends. The germline V gene encodes CDR1 LGHNA and CDR2 YNFKEQ. The CDR3 spans 17 residues.

In its sample, this clone was seen a few times. This rearrangement joins TRBV5-1 to TRBJ2-7, with D possibly matching TRBD1 (5 bases). V was cut by 4 bases and J by 3 bases, with 8 bases left in between. This CDR3 contains 12 residues. Germline V gene lookup returns CDR1 SGHRS and CDR2 YFSETQ. Here the CDR3 reads CASSNQGYEQYF. For the CDR3, the DNA is TGCGCCAGCAGCAACCAGGGCTACGAGCAGTACTTC.

Only a few counts were recorded for this clone. The chain recombines TRBV7-2 with TRBJ1-1; D gene unclear. The CDR3 runs 14 residues. Per germline, CDR1 SGHTA and CDR2 FQGNSA. V lost 1 base and J 0 bases, leaving 6 bases between the germline ends. In nucleotides, the CDR3 is TGTGCCAGCAGCTTAGGGCAGATGAACACTGAAGCTTTCTTT. The encoded protein is CASSLGQMNTEAFF.

In this sample, this clone turned up a few times. V is TRBV11-3 and J is TRBJ2-3; D is uncertain. V lost 1 base and J lost 4, with 12 bases in between. The CDR3 contains 15 residues. Germline V gene sequence: CDR1 SGHNT, CDR2 YENEEA. CDR3: CASSLGDDWPDTQYF. CDR3 sequence (DNA): TGTGCCAGCAGCTTAGGAGATGATTGGCCAGATACGCAGTATTTT.

The table lists this clone with a few counts. This may stem from a read error, because a much larger clone lies one nucleotide away. The chain combines TRBV29-1 with TRBJ2-5, with D uncertain. Germline V gene sequence: CDR1 SQVTM, CDR2 ANQGSEA. V was clipped by 4 bases and J by 5 bases, with 11 bases between them. CDR3 size: 12 residues. CDR3 region: CSVGLESETQYF. DNA of the CDR3: TGCAGCGTTGGTCTCGAATCGGAGACCCAGTACTTC.

This clone was picked up one time. CDR3 nucleotide sequence: TGTGCCAGCAGGCCCGCGGGACCAAGGGAAAAACTGTTTTTT. Protein product: CASRPAGPREKLFF. The chain carries TRBV28 and TRBJ1-4; tentative D call: TRBD1 (5 bases). The CDR3 sequence is 14 residues long. Looked up from germline, CDR1 is MDHEN and CDR2 is SYDVKM. V lost 6 bases, J lost 8 bases, and 16 bases lay in between.

This sequence joins TRBV6-4 and TRBJ2-3; no clear D. V gave up 2 bases and J gave up 2 bases, with 5 bases separating them. CDR3 length equals 13 residues. Germline V gene data show CDR1 as MRHNA and CDR2 as SNTAGT. The CDR3: CASSDQYTDTQYF. DNA of the CDR3: TGTGCCAGCAGTGACCAGTACACAGATACGCAGTATTTT.

The chain is built from TRBV5-6 and TRBJ2-3; 11 bases align to TRBD2. The V gene's germline CDR1 is SGHDT and CDR2 YYEEEE. The junction had 8 bases not matched to a gene; V was cut back by 4 bases and J by 1 base. This CDR3 spans 17 amino acids. CDR3 amino acids: CASSATTSGGRTDTQYF. In nucleotides, the CDR3 is TGTGCCAGCAGCGCGACAACTAGCGGGGGACGCACAGATACGCAGTATTTT.